The rows below give T cell receptor beta chains drawn from one sample of a study of post-analysis software for immune sequencing data. TCRdb analysed the PCR reads with MiXCR anew, one entry per CDR3 protein. Of approximately 730,000 distinct CDR3 sequences listed, around 46% are singletons. Sequencing was carried out using blood. All receptors come from a girl under 18 with multiple sclerosis. Each CDR3 is given with its conserved first and last residue. D genes are given only for firm matches. Clone size is stated in some rows and not others, as once, few, many or a class when expanded.

d_call	clone_size	v_call	j_call	cdr3_nt	cdr3_aa
-	-	TRBV15	TRBJ2-1	TGTGCCACCAGCAGCTTGGACCGCGCCTACAATGAGCAGTTCTTC	CATSSLDRAYNEQFF
-	-	TRBV12-3/TRBV12-4	TRBJ1-2	TGTGCCAGCTTGGGCTATGGCTACACCTTC	CASLGYGYTF
TRBD2	few	TRBV10-3	TRBJ2-1	TGTGCCATCAGTGATCCGGGGGAGGGCTACAATGAGCAGTTCTTC	CAISDPGEGYNEQFF
-	-	TRBV7-9	TRBJ2-3	TGTGCCAGCAGCTTAGACGTTCCAAGCACAGATACGCAGTATTTT	CASSLDVPSTDTQYF
-	few	TRBV24-1	TRBJ2-5	TGTGCCACCAGTGATCCGAGACGTCAAGGAGAGACCCAGTACTTC	CATSDPRRQGETQYF
-	-	TRBV27	TRBJ2-5	TGTGCCAGCAGTTTTGGGGCGGCGGGCCCCCAAGAGACCCAGTACTTC	CASSFGAAGPQETQYF
-	few	TRBV20-1	TRBJ2-6	TGCAGTGCTAGAGATCATGGGGATCCCTCTGGGGCCAACGTCCTGACTTTC	CSARDHGDPSGANVLTF
-	many	TRBV24-1	TRBJ2-3	TGTGCCACCAGTGAGGACTCTACCACAGATACGCAGTATTTT	CATSEDSTTDTQYF
-	few	TRBV5-8	TRBJ2-7	TGTGCCAGCAGGATACAGGGTACGAGTGAGCAGTACTTC	CASRIQGTSEQYF
-	few	TRBV10-3	TRBJ2-5	TGTGCCATCAGTGCAGGGCAACAAGAGACCCAGTACTTC	CAISAGQQETQYF
-	-	TRBV12-3/TRBV12-4	TRBJ1-2	TGTGCCAGCAGTTGGTCGGGGAGTCGGGAGGACTATGGCTACACCTTC	CASSWSGSREDYGYTF
-	-	TRBV7-9	TRBJ1-1	TGTGCCAGCAGCGTAAGGGCTGGAACAGAGGGGCAAGCTTTCTTT	CASSVRAGTEGQAFF
-	-	TRBV2	TRBJ2-7	TGTGCCAGCAGTGAAGCGCTTCAGGAGGGCCTGTTGGACGAGCAGTACTTC	CASSEALQEGLLDEQYF
TRBD2	once	TRBV6-5	TRBJ2-1	TGTGCCAGCAGTCCTCTAGCGGGAGGGCCCCTAGCGCAGTTCTTC	CASSPLAGGPLAQFF
TRBD2	-	TRBV7-8	TRBJ2-1	TGTGCCAGCAGCTTAGGCGGTGCGGGAGCCTACAATGAGCAGTTCTTC	CASSLGGAGAYNEQFF
-	few	TRBV7-9	TRBJ2-5	TGTGCCAGCAGCTTGCGGGACTCAGAGACCCAGTACTTC	CASSLRDSETQYF
-	-	TRBV6-6	TRBJ1-1	TGTGCCAGCACTACACCCAGGGAAGGGGGTGAAGCTTTCTTT	CASTTPREGGEAFF
-	-	TRBV5-1	TRBJ2-6	TGCGCCAGCAGCGACAGCCCTGGGGCCAACGTCCTGACTTTC	CASSDSPGANVLTF
-	few	TRBV12-3/TRBV12-4	TRBJ2-3	TGTGCCAGCAGTCCTTTCCCCGGGAGTGAAAACCCAGATACGCAGTATTTT	CASSPFPGSENPDTQYF
TRBD1	-	TRBV28	TRBJ2-7	TGTGCCAGCAGTTCGCGGACAGGGGCGGACGAGCAGTACTTC	CASSSRTGADEQYF
-	-	TRBV20-1	TRBJ1-2	TGCAGTGCTAACCTTCTTGAGGGGGGTAACTATGGCTACACCTTC	CSANLLEGGNYGYTF
TRBD1	-	TRBV20-1	TRBJ2-7	TGCAGTGGGGGCAGGGGGCTTGACGAGCAGTACTTC	CSGGRGLDEQYF
TRBD2	-	TRBV12-3/TRBV12-4	TRBJ2-1	TGTGCCAGCAGTCAGACTAGCGGGAGGGCCCATGAGCAGTTCTTC	CASSQTSGRAHEQFF
-	-	TRBV7-8	TRBJ2-1	TGTGCCAGCAGCTTAGCGCTGAGCCCTGCGGGGGAGCAGTTCTTC	CASSLALSPAGEQFF
TRBD2	-	TRBV12-3/TRBV12-4	TRBJ2-5	TGTGCCAGCACCCTGTCTAGCGGGAGCTTCCAAGAGACCCAGTACTTC	CASTLSSGSFQETQYF
-	-	TRBV28	TRBJ2-1	TGTGCCAGCAGTTCGGGACTTCAACGTGGGTTCTTC	CASSSGLQRGFF
-	-	TRBV5-1	TRBJ2-6	TGCGCCAGCAGCTGGGACGGTGCTGGGGCCAACGTCCTGACTTTC	CASSWDGAGANVLTF
-	-	TRBV7-2	TRBJ2-7	TGTGCCAGCAGCTTAATCGCGTCACATTACGAGCAGTACTTC	CASSLIASHYEQYF
-	-	TRBV3-1	TRBJ2-1	TGTGCCAGCAGCCATTCTGGGCGTCTAGAGAGCGATGAGCAGTTCTTC	CASSHSGRLESDEQFF
-	-	TRBV5-1	TRBJ2-1	TGCGCCAGCAGCTTGGTGGCAGAAATTTCCTACAATGAGCAGTTCTTC	CASSLVAEISYNEQFF
TRBD2	-	TRBV24-1	TRBJ2-5	TGTGCCGCCGGGACTAGCGGGCAAGAGACCCAGTACTTC	CAAGTSGQETQYF
-	once	TRBV27	TRBJ2-2	TGTGCCAGCAGACCCCCGAACACCGGGGAGCTGTTTTTT	CASRPPNTGELFF
TRBD1	-	TRBV5-5	TRBJ2-7	TGTGCCAGCAGCTTCCGGGACAGAAACTACGAGCAGTACTTC	CASSFRDRNYEQYF
TRBD2	few	TRBV14	TRBJ2-5	TGTGCCAGCAGCCAACTAGCGGACCAAGAGACCCAGTACTTC	CASSQLADQETQYF
-	-	TRBV7-9	TRBJ2-1	TGTGCCAGCAGCTTTTCCGCAGGGAATGAGCAGTTCTTC	CASSFSAGNEQFF
-	once	TRBV6-6	TRBJ2-1	TGTGCCAGCATCGGGCAGGGTGAGCAGTTCTTC	CASIGQGEQFF
TRBD1	few	TRBV28	TRBJ2-7	TGTGCCAGCAGTTCTGGGACAGGGGTTTTCGAGCAGTACTTC	CASSSGTGVFEQYF
TRBD2	-	TRBV20-1	TRBJ2-3	TGCAGTGCTAGTCCGGTAGCGGGAGGGCACACAGATACGCAGTATTTT	CSASPVAGGHTDTQYF
TRBD2	-	TRBV7-2	TRBJ2-4	TGTGCCAGCAGCCAACACCTACTAGCGGGCATTGCCAAAAACATTCAGTACTTC	CASSQHLLAGIAKNIQYF
-	-	TRBV5-1	TRBJ2-7	TGCGCCAGTCATTCAGGGTTCCCCTCCTACGAGCAGTACTTC	CASHSGFPSYEQYF
-	-	TRBV7-9	TRBJ2-1	TGTGGAGGGGACTCGGCTTACAATGAGCAGTTCTTC	CGGDSAYNEQFF
TRBD1	-	TRBV5-6	TRBJ1-1	TGTGCCAGCAGGACCGGGACAGGGGATTGGAAGGGGAAGACTGAAGCTTTCTTT	CASRTGTGDWKGKTEAFF
-	-	TRBV12-3/TRBV12-4	TRBJ2-7	TGTGCCAGCAGAGACAATCCCCACGAGCAGTACTTC	CASRDNPHEQYF
-	many	TRBV5-6	TRBJ1-2	TGTGCCAGCAGCCCTCTACCTTTCGTCAGGCGTAGAGGCTACACCTTC	CASSPLPFVRRRGYTF
-	many	TRBV2	TRBJ2-1	TGTGCCAGCAGTCCGGGGCGAACGGGGAATGAGCAGTTCTTC	CASSPGRTGNEQFF
TRBD1	few	TRBV7-6	TRBJ2-7	TGTGCCAGCAGCTTCAGGGGGCATCACGAGCAGTACTTC	CASSFRGHHEQYF
-	-	TRBV28	TRBJ1-4	TGTGCCAGCAGACCTTCTTCCGAAAAACTGTTTTTT	CASRPSSEKLFF
-	few	TRBV18	TRBJ1-2	TGTGCCAGCTCACCACCGGACAGACCCCACAACTATGGCTACACCTTC	CASSPPDRPHNYGYTF
-	-	TRBV5-1	TRBJ2-7	TGCGCCAGCAGCTTAAACACGGACTACGGGCAGTACTTC	CASSLNTDYGQYF
TRBD2	few	TRBV12-5	TRBJ2-1	TGTGCTAGTGGTTTGTCGGGGGGCTCCTACAATGAGCAGTTCTTC	CASGLSGGSYNEQFF
TRBD1	few	TRBV7-9	TRBJ2-7	TGTGCCAGCAGCTTGGGACAGGGGGGGAGGGAGCAGTACTTC	CASSLGQGGREQYF
TRBD2	-	TRBV7-9	TRBJ2-1	TGTGCCAGCAGCTCCCGGGAGGGGGGGGACAATGAGCAGTTCTTC	CASSSREGGDNEQFF
-	-	TRBV5-5	TRBJ2-3	TGTGCCAGCACCCCGTGGGGGGGGCTTCCAGATACGCAGTATTTT	CASTPWGGLPDTQYF
-	-	TRBV7-6	TRBJ2-1	TGTGCCAGCAGGTCCCCGGGGGGCGTTGAGCAGTTCTTC	CASRSPGGVEQFF
TRBD1	-	TRBV19	TRBJ2-7	TGTGCCACCAAAGGGACAGGAGTACGAGAGCAGTACTTC	CATKGTGVREQYF
-	few	TRBV5-1	TRBJ2-3	TGCGCCAGCAGAGGGGGGTCAGATACGCAGTATTTT	CASRGGSDTQYF
-	-	TRBV3-1	TRBJ2-1	TGTGCCAGCAGCCGTTTGAATGAGCAGTTCTTC	CASSRLNEQFF
TRBD2	-	TRBV20-1	TRBJ2-1	TGCAGTCCAAAAGCGACTAGCGGGAGGGCGAGGGAGCAGTTCTTC	CSPKATSGRAREQFF
-	-	TRBV5-1	TRBJ2-1	TGCGCCAGCAGCGGTGGGGGGCAAGGGGACAATGAGCAGTTCTTC	CASSGGGQGDNEQFF